The clone carrying this TCR beta chain was recorded at least ten times. Its antigen remains unidentified. Time point noted: sample taken at primary tumor resection. No cells were sorted before sequencing. The whole RNA sequenced was extracted from tumor, nontumor lung or frozen PBMC. The data are from a study of spatial heterogeneity in lung cancer. General observations from the study: Follow-up blood showed ubiquitous expanded tumor TCRs less than blood at resection did.

TCRdb re-called the 5' RACE reads through MiXCR, storing one row per CDR3 protein. The data contain around 60,000 distinct CDR3 sequences, 7% to 10% of them singletons. The sample consisted of PBMCs, taken at surgery. This receptor was taken from a female donor with early-stage non-small cell lung cancer.

The CDR3 coding sequence is TGCGCCAGCAGCTTGCAAGGGGCCCCAGGGGAGCCCCAGCATTTT. Protein product: CASSLQGAPGEPQHF. The V gene is TRBV5-1, the J gene TRBJ1-5, with a possible D match to TRBD1 (6 bases). Germline V gene data show CDR1 as SGHRS and CDR2 as YFSETQ. The CDR3 has 15 residues. V shed 1 base and J shed 8 bases, with 16 bases lying between them.